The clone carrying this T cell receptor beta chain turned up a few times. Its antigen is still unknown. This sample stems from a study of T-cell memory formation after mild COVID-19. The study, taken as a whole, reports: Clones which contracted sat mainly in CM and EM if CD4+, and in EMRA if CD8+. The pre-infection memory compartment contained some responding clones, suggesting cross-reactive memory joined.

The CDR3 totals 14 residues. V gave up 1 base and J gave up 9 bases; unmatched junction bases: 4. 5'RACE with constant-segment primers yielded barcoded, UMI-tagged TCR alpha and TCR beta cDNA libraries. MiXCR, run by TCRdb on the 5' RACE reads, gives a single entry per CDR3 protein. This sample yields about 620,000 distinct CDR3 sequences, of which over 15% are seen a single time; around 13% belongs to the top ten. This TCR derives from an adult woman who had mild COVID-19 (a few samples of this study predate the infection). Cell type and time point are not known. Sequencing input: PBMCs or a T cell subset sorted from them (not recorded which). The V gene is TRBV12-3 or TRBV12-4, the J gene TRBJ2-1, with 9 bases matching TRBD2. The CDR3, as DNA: TGTGCCAGCAGTTTAGGACTAGCGGCAGGTGAGCAGTTCTTC. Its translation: CASSLGLAAGEQFF.